The 4 T cell receptor beta chains below all came from one sample that was sequenced in a study of Graves' ophthalmopathy and Graves' hyperthyroidism. The study amplified TCR beta CDR3 regions using RNA transcripts. The first-round RT-PCR employed HTBI primers together with the Qiagen OneStep RT-PCR kit. A multiplex PCR was then performed as the second round. Each CDR3 protein gets one entry after TCRdb re-called the multiplex PCR reads with MiXCR. Of a few hundred thousand distinct CDR3 sequences listed, 35% to 45% are singletons. The specimen was peripheral blood or thyroid tissue (not recorded which). The receptors derive from an adult man with Graves' hyperthyroidism.

The rearrangement joins TRBV2 to TRBJ2-7, with 7 bases matching TRBD2. V trimming: 6 bases; J trimming: 4 bases; junction bases outside the gene matches: 12. The CDR3 is made up of 15 amino acids. Germline V gene lookup returns CDR1 SNHLY and CDR2 FYNNEI. DNA of the CDR3: TGTGCCAGCAGCTTTGAGGGAGGGCCTGAGTACGAGCAGTACTTC. This gives the protein CASSFEGGPEYEQYF.

Regarding this clonotype: This clone may be a read error of a much larger clone one base away. The V call is TRBV7-2, the J call TRBJ2-7; no definite D call. In germline, CDR1 is SGHTA, CDR2 FQGNSA. The CDR3 covers 13 residues. V was pared by 5 bases and J by 1 base, with 9 bases between. CDR3 DNA: TGTGCCAGCAGCAAAGACATTTCCTACGAGCAGTACTTC. Its translation: CASSKDISYEQYF.

Only one count was recorded for this clonotype. This could be a read error, since a much larger clone is one nucleotide away. The V gene is TRBV20-1, the J gene TRBJ1-5; 11 bases match TRBD1. The CDR3 length is 16 residues. The germline CDR1 and CDR2 sequences are DFQATT and SNEGSKA (reference sequence). CDR3 bases: TGCGGTGCTAGAGATCCGGGACAGGGGGTCCGGCAGCCCCAGCATTTT. Amino acids: CGARDPGQGVRQPQHF.

This sequence joins TRBV5-4 and TRBJ1-4, with TRBD1 as a possible D gene (5 bases). The CDR3 runs 14 residues. V gave up 3 bases and J gave up 5 bases, with 11 bases separating them. In germline, CDR1 is SGHNT, CDR2 YYREEE (reference sequence). CDR3 residues: CASSYGGTNEKLFF. DNA of the CDR3: TGTGCCAGCAGCTATGGGGGGACGAATGAAAAACTGTTTTTT.